Following are 14 T cell receptor beta chains from one sample sequenced in a study of cytomegalovirus exposure and HLA in healthy donors. Primers included in the PCR were 60 Vbeta and 13 Jbeta primers. The repertoire was sequenced with immunoSEQ multiplex PCR; TCRdb's copy has only in-frame clones and lacks some. The repertoire holds more than 95,000 clones, with 75% to 90% as singletons. The sequencing input was PBMCs. Receptors were obtained from a man between 18 and 29 years old in good health and CMV-seropositive.

This sequence joins TRBV13 and TRBJ1-6; a weak D match, TRBD1 (6 bases). V lost 5 bases, J lost 9 bases, and 23 bases lay in between. Germline V CDR1 and CDR2: PRHDT, FYEKMQ (reference sequence). The CDR3 contains 17 residues. The CDR3 coding sequence is TGTGCCAGCAGCAAAGCGAGAAAACAGGGAGCGAGTTCACCCCTCCACTTT. Its translation: CASSKARKQGASSPLHF.

This sequence joins TRBV9 and TRBJ2-7; D might be TRBD2 (5 bases). There are 14 residues in the CDR3. Per germline, CDR1 SGDLS and CDR2 YYNGEE. The V gene lost 0 bases and the J gene lost 0 bases, with 7 bases spanning the gap. The DNA of the CDR3 is TGTGCCAGCAGCGTAGGGGAGTACTCCTACGAGCAGTACTTC. Its translation is CASSVGEYSYEQYF. The full variable domain, in which reference TRBV9 and TRBJ2-7 provide the parts outside the CDR3, is DSGVTQTPKHLITATGQRVTLRCSPRSGDLSVYWYQQSLDQGLQFLIQYYNGEERAKGNILERFSAQQFPDLHSELNLSSLELGDSALYFCASSVGEYSYEQYFGPGTRLTVT.

The chain uses TRBV2 and TRBJ1-1, with D unclear. The germline V gene encodes CDR1 SNHLY and CDR2 FYNNEI. The CDR3 totals 15 residues. Trimming removed 2 bases from V and 0 bases from J, with 10 bases in between. CDR3 protein: CASSEYWAVNTEAFF. CDR3 nucleotides: TGTGCCAGCAGTGAATATTGGGCAGTGAACACTGAAGCTTTCTTT.

This sequence joins TRBV5-1 and TRBJ1-2; tentative D call: TRBD1 (5 bases). The CDR3 is 12 residues long. The V end lost 0 bases, the J end lost 10 bases, and 10 bases lay between the germline ends. The germline gives CDR1 SGHRS, CDR2 YFSETQ. The CDR3 here is CASSLDGAYYTF. CDR3 DNA sequence: TGCGCCAGCAGCTTGGATGGGGCCTACTACACCTTC.

This chain links TRBV19 with TRBJ1-2; 11 bases align to TRBD1. CDR3 length equals 16 residues. Per the germline V gene, CDR1 is LNHDA and CDR2 is SQIVND (reference sequence). Unmatched junction bases numbered 11, after V lost 6 bases and J lost 5 bases. The CDR3 sequence: CASRGPGQGVEYGYTF. Written as DNA, the CDR3 is TGTGCCAGTAGGGGACCGGGACAGGGGGTAGAGTATGGCTACACCTTC.

Comment on this clone: A read error may produce the germline difference seen at one junction end. V gene TRBV7-7 combines with J gene TRBJ2-5, with 7 bases identical to TRBD2. Germline CDR1 is SSHAT and CDR2 is FNYEAQ (reference sequence). This CDR3 region has 17 residues. CDR3 region: CASSPGRASGYQETRYF. CDR3 DNA sequence: TGTGCCAGCAGCCCCGGGCGGGCTAGCGGCTACCAAGAGACCCGGTACTTC.

This chain connects TRBV15 to TRBJ1-6; D is uncertain. The CDR3 runs to 12 residues. Germline-derived CDR1 and CDR2 are LNHNV and YYDKDF (reference sequence). Between the trimmed V and J ends, which lost 1 base and 13 bases, there was a span of 8 bases. The chain's CDR3 is CATSRVGTPLHF. The CDR3 DNA follows: TGTGCCACCAGCAGAGTGGGCACCCCCCTCCACTTT.

About this clone itself: Other DNA sequences in this specimen translate into the identical CDR3. The CDR3, as DNA: TGTGCCAGCACCACTGGGGGCGGCACTGAAGCTTTCTTT. Amino acids: CASTTGGGTEAFF. This chain connects TRBV19 to TRBJ1-1, with D maybe TRBD1 (6 bases). This CDR3 has 13 amino acids. Looked up from germline, CDR1 is LNHDA and CDR2 is SQIVND (reference sequence). V was clipped by 9 bases and J by 4 bases, with 15 bases between them.

This sequence joins TRBV5-4 and TRBJ2-3; 9 nucleotides line up with TRBD2. The CDR3 extends over 15 amino acids. V shed 5 bases, J shed 0 bases, and the junction held 4 bases outside the gene matches. Germline assignment: CDR1 SGHNT and CDR2 YYREEE (reference sequence). CDR3 amino acids: CASSGGGASTDTQYF. Written as DNA, the CDR3 is TGTGCCAGCAGTGGCGGGGGGGCAAGCACAGATACGCAGTATTTT.

In this sample, this clone turned up once. This chain uses TRBV29-1 with TRBJ1-2, with TRBD1 matching over 10 bases. Per germline, CDR1 SQVTM and CDR2 ANQGSEA. V lost 6 bases to trimming and J lost 3 bases; unmatched junction nucleotides: 7. The CDR3 length is 14 residues. The CDR3 here is CSVPGTGAHYGYTF. The CDR3 region has the DNA TGCAGCGTCCCCGGGACAGGGGCTCACTATGGCTACACCTTC.

The rearrangement uses TRBV7-9 and TRBJ2-7, with TRBD2 identical over 7 bases. The ends lost 5 bases at V and 6 bases at J; junction bases unmatched: 7. The length of the CDR3 is 13 residues. Germline V gene data show CDR1 as SEHNR and CDR2 as FQNEAQ (reference sequence). The CDR3 region has the DNA TGTGCCAGCAGCCCGCCTACTAGCGCCGAGCAGTACTTC. This translates into CASSPPTSAEQYF.

This clone was counted a few times. V usage is TRBV6-5 and J usage is TRBJ2-1; a weak D match, TRBD1 (6 bases). Germline V CDR1 and CDR2: MNHEY, SVGAGI. The V end lost 5 bases, the J end lost 5 bases, and 13 bases lay between the germline ends. The CDR3 extends over 14 amino acids. The CDR3: CASSGQGWDNEQFF. The CDR3 region has the DNA TGTGCCAGCAGTGGGCAGGGGTGGGACAATGAGCAGTTCTTC.

The chain joins TRBV30 to TRBJ1-4; 11 bases align to TRBD1. From germline, CDR1 is GTSNPN and CDR2 SVGIG (reference sequence). V gave up 4 bases and J gave up 0 bases; unmatched junction bases: 7. The CDR3 contains 17 residues. The CDR3 here is CAWMIRGQGATNEKLFF. For the CDR3, the DNA is TGTGCCTGGATGATTCGGGGACAGGGGGCAACTAATGAAAAACTGTTTTTT.

This clone was seen just once. The chain couples TRBV6-5 to TRBJ1-2, with D perhaps matching TRBD1 (6 bases). CDR1 and CDR2 (germline): MNHEY, SVGAGI. This CDR3 has 13 amino acids. V lost 2 bases, J lost 6 bases, and 10 bases lay in between. The CDR3 nucleotides are TGTGCCAGCAGTTACGGTGGGGGCGATGGCTACACCTTC. Its translation is CASSYGGGDGYTF.